Presented here are 25 T cell receptor beta chains from one specimen sequenced in a study of OX40 agonist ivuxolimab in advanced cancers. Here immunoSEQ multiplex PCR was the method, and the copy in TCRdb shows in-frame clones only, minus some. Of tens of thousands of clones in the sample, 92% were seen once. The sample in question was CD4+ or CD8+ T cells sorted from blood, obtained in a trial of the OX40 agonist ivuxolimab. All receptors come from an adult with an advanced solid tumor such as melanoma, head and neck, liver or kidney cancer.

The chain uses TRBV11-2 and TRBJ1-1; D unclear. Germline-derived CDR1 and CDR2 are SGHAT and FQNNGV. The CDR3 consists of 16 residues. Trimming took off 5 bases at V and 0 bases at J, with 16 bases between the two ends. The CDR3 bases are TGTGCCAGCAGCCTCAAGGGCTACAGCATGAACACTGAAGCTTTCTTT. Protein: CASSLKGYSMNTEAFF.

This sequence joins TRBV9 and TRBJ2-1; no definite D call. V was cut by 0 bases and J by 6 bases, with 7 bases left in between. Germline V gene data show CDR1 as SGDLS and CDR2 as YYNGEE. CDR3 size: 13 residues. The CDR3 coding sequence is TGTGCCAGCAGCGTAGGTGTGACCAATGAGCAGTTCTTC. Its translation: CASSVGVTNEQFF.

The chain joins TRBV9 to TRBJ2-1; 7 bases are a match to TRBD1. The germline gives CDR1 SGDLS, CDR2 YYNGEE. The junction had 6 bases not matched to a gene; V was cut back by 4 bases and J by 8 bases. The CDR3 extends over 13 amino acids. This CDR3 reads CASSQQGVHEQFF. CDR3 DNA: TGTGCCAGCAGCCAGCAGGGGGTCCATGAGCAGTTCTTC.

The chain uses TRBV14 and TRBJ2-1; D ambiguous. V lost 0 bases, J lost 2 bases, and 5 bases lay in between. This CDR3 has 14 residues. In germline, CDR1 is SGHDN, CDR2 FVKESK. CDR3 sequence: CASSQDITYNEQFF. CDR3 DNA sequence: TGTGCCAGCAGCCAAGATATCACCTACAATGAGCAGTTCTTC.

This clone was detected only once. V usage is TRBV30 and J usage is TRBJ2-7, with D maybe TRBD1 (5 bases). The CDR3 consists of 13 residues. The V end lost 3 bases, the J end lost 2 bases, and 11 bases lay between the germline ends. The germline V gene encodes CDR1 GTSNPN and CDR2 SVGIG (reference sequence). The CDR3 DNA is TGTGCCTGGAGGGGCCAGGGTACCTACGAGCAGTACTTC. It encodes CAWRGQGTYEQYF.

This clone showed up just once. The chain recombines TRBV13 with TRBJ2-5; D is possibly TRBD2 (6 bases). The end of the DNA aligns better with TRBJ2-7, so the J call may be wrong. The CDR3 contains 13 residues. Germline V CDR1 and CDR2: PRHDT, FYEKMQ (reference sequence). This chain's CDR3 is CASSLGWGDEQYF. The CDR3 region has the DNA TGTGCCAGCAGCTTAGGGTGGGGGGACGAGCAGTACTTC.

V and J are TRBV9 and TRBJ1-5, with D possibly being TRBD1 (6 bases). Germline V CDR1 and CDR2: SGDLS, YYNGEE. Trimming removed 3 bases at V and 0 bases at J, with 10 bases between. CDR3 length: 15 amino acids. The CDR3 loop is CASSAGGYSNQPQHF. CDR3 nucleotides: TGTGCCAGCAGCGCCGGGGGCTATAGCAATCAGCCCCAGCATTTT.

This clone was detected once. J is TRBJ1-4 and V is TRBV4-1; D is unresolved. CDR3 length: 15 residues. The V and J ends lost 1 base and 5 bases respectively, with 11 bases between them. Germline V lookup: CDR1 MGHRA, CDR2 YSYEKL. The CDR3 loop reads CASSQVLQKNEKLFF. In nucleotides, the CDR3 is TGCGCCAGCAGCCAAGTGTTACAGAAAAATGAAAAACTGTTTTTT.

J is TRBJ1-1 and V is TRBV6-5; 8 positions match TRBD1. V lost 6 bases to trimming and J lost 6 bases; unmatched junction nucleotides: 3. This CDR3 spans 12 amino acids. CDR1 MNHEY and CDR2 SVGAGI come from the germline V gene. The DNA of the CDR3 is TGTGCCAGCAGAGGACAGGGCGCTGAAGCTTTCTTT. It codes for CASRGQGAEAFF.

This sequence joins TRBV7-2 and TRBJ2-7; D gene ambiguous. The V and J ends lost 5 bases and 1 base respectively, with 3 bases between them. Germline V gene lookup returns CDR1 SGHTA and CDR2 FQGNSA. The CDR3 has 11 residues. The CDR3 nucleotides are TGTGCCAGCAGCCCTTCCTACGAGCAGTACTTC. Translating gives CASSPSYEQYF.

This chain uses TRBV25-1 with TRBJ2-2; D might be TRBD2 (5 bases). The CDR3 extends over 14 amino acids. V gave up 6 bases and J gave up 3 bases, with 11 bases separating them. Germline V gene data show CDR1 as MGHDK and CDR2 as SYGVNS. The CDR3 is CASRAEGYTGELFF. For the CDR3, the DNA is TGTGCCAGCAGAGCTGAGGGTTACACCGGGGAGCTGTTTTTT.

This chain connects TRBV27 to TRBJ1-5; D is perhaps TRBD1 (5 bases). Between the trimmed V and J ends, which lost 5 bases and 3 bases, there was a span of 17 bases. CDR3 length: 16 amino acids. The V gene's germline CDR1 is MNHEY and CDR2 SMNVEV (reference sequence). The CDR3 coding sequence is TGTGCCAGCAGTCGTACAGACAGATCCCTCAATCAGCCCCAGCATTTT. Protein product: CASSRTDRSLNQPQHF.

This clone appeared a single time. This sequence joins TRBV29-1 and TRBJ2-3, with 9 positions matching TRBD2. The length of the CDR3 is 16 residues. The germline gives CDR1 SQVTM, CDR2 ANQGSEA. V trimming: 7 bases; J trimming: 4 bases; junction bases outside the gene matches: 15. This CDR3 is CSADTLAGVASDTQYF. The CDR3 nucleotides read TGCAGCGCCGACACTTTAGCGGGAGTGGCCTCAGATACGCAGTATTTT.

This clone was detected once. The V call is TRBV28, the J call TRBJ2-4, with D possibly matching TRBD1 (5 bases). The CDR3 runs to 16 residues. The germline V gene has CDR1 MDHEN and CDR2 SYDVKM. V lost 5 bases to trimming and J lost 8 bases, with 22 bases between them. Written as DNA, the CDR3 is TGTGCCAGCAGTCTAAGGACACGGGCAAGTATAGACATTCAGTACTTC. As protein: CASSLRTRASIDIQYF.

The J gene is TRBJ1-1, the V gene TRBV28, with D unresolved. The germline CDR1 and CDR2 sequences are MDHEN and SYDVKM. With 1 base removed from V and 0 bases from J, the gap between germline ends came to 6 bases. The CDR3 has 14 amino acids. The DNA of the CDR3 is TGTGCCAGCAGTTTATTGATGATGAACACTGAAGCTTTCTTT. Translation gives CASSLLMMNTEAFF.

This clone was found once. CDR3 coding DNA: TGTGCCAGCAGCTCTGACATGAACACTGAAGCTTTCTTT. It yields the protein CASSSDMNTEAFF. This sequence joins TRBV7-3 and TRBJ1-1; D unresolved. Looked up from germline, CDR1 is SGHTA and CDR2 is FQGTGA. This CDR3 has 13 amino acids. Deletions cut 4 bases from V and 0 bases from J, with 6 bases between.

The CDR3 sequence is CASSSLGLGVGNTEAFF. The CDR3 nucleotides read TGTGCCAGCAGTTCTCTGGGGCTGGGAGTAGGGAACACTGAAGCTTTCTTT. The chain employs TRBV27 and TRBJ1-1; D might be TRBD1 (5 bases). This CDR3 is 17 amino acids long. V was trimmed by 4 bases and J by 1 base, leaving 19 bases between them. Looked up from germline, CDR1 is MNHEY and CDR2 is SMNVEV (reference sequence).

V is TRBV9 and J is TRBJ1-3, with D uncertain. The V and J ends lost 0 bases and 1 base respectively, with 14 bases between them. The CDR3 runs 17 residues. Germline values: CDR1 SGDLS, CDR2 YYNGEE. The DNA for the CDR3 is TGTGCCAGCAGCGTAGATCTAAGAACGGAGTCTGGAAACACCATATATTTT. Translating it yields CASSVDLRTESGNTIYF.

The chain joins TRBV27 to TRBJ2-5; perhaps TRBD2 as D (5 bases). V lost 3 bases to trimming and J lost 0 bases, with 8 bases between them. The germline gives CDR1 MNHEY, CDR2 SMNVEV (reference sequence). The CDR3 has 14 residues. The CDR3 DNA follows: TGTGCCAGCAGTTTTCTCGGGAACCAAGAGACCCAGTACTTC. It encodes CASSFLGNQETQYF.

The chain uses TRBV28 and TRBJ2-7, with TRBD2 identical over 7 bases. The CDR3 has 16 residues. V lost 1 base and J lost 4; bases outside the gene matches: 10. Per germline, CDR1 MDHEN and CDR2 SYDVKM. This chain's CDR3 is CASSLYSTGGSYEQYF. CDR3 in DNA: TGTGCCAGCAGTTTATACTCTACGGGAGGAAGTTACGAGCAGTACTTC.

The CDR3 is CASSPRGSDTGELFF. As DNA, the CDR3 is TGTGCCAGCAGCCCTAGAGGGAGTGATACCGGGGAGCTGTTTTTT. The chain employs TRBV13 and TRBJ2-2, with D possibly matching TRBD2 (5 bases). The CDR3 is 15 residues long. Germline V gives CDR1 PRHDT, CDR2 FYEKMQ (reference sequence). Trimming shortened V by 5 bases and J by 5 bases, and 15 bases separated the two germline ends.

The V gene is TRBV6-4, the J gene TRBJ1-1; D not resolved. Trimming left V 2 bases short and J 1 base short, with 5 bases between. Germline CDR1 is MRHNA and CDR2 is SNTAGT. This CDR3 has 13 amino acids. For the CDR3, the DNA is TGTGCCAGCAGTGACCCAGGGAACACTGAAGCTTTCTTT. It specifies CASSDPGNTEAFF.

Only a few counts were recorded for this clone. The rearrangement links TRBV29-1 to TRBJ2-7; no reliable D call. The CDR3 is 11 amino acids. CDR1 is SQVTM and CDR2 is ANQGSEA in the germline V gene. V lost 7 bases to trimming and J lost 3 bases, with 10 bases between them. CDR3 amino acids: CSARIYYEQYF. As DNA, the CDR3 is TGCAGCGCCCGAATCTACTACGAGCAGTACTTC.

This sequence joins TRBV6-4 and TRBJ2-2, with D unclear. The germline CDR1 and CDR2 sequences are MRHNA and SNTAGT. V was cut by 2 bases and J by 5 bases, with 12 bases left in between. This CDR3 has 15 amino acids. This CDR3 reads CASSDRASVTGELFF. The DNA for the CDR3 is TGTGCCAGCAGTGACCGGGCGAGTGTGACCGGGGAGCTGTTTTTT.

The chain is built from TRBV5-6 and TRBJ2-5; D is unclear. CDR3 length: 14 amino acids. Trimming pared 9 bases from V and 4 bases from J, leaving 19 bases between. Germline CDR1 and CDR2: SGHDT and YYEEEE. The CDR3 protein is CATLRLTHLETQYF. The CDR3, as DNA: TGTGCCACGTTGAGGCTTACCCATCTAGAGACCCAGTACTTC.